This T cell receptor (beta chain) was identified in a study of T-cell reconstitution after alpha-beta-depleted transplantation in children (TCRdb year 2016). For the wider study: Using TCR repertoire profiling, the study quantitatively followed how T-cell immune reconstitution unfolded in children after TCRalphabeta/CD19-depleted allogeneic hematopoietic cell transplantation. Paper-wide results and their limitations: The apparently early recovery of alphabetaT-cell counts about two months after transplant reportedly depended on only several hundred rapidly expanded clones that came from non-depleted graft cells. The high TCRbeta diversity at day 60 in some patients was ascribed to recipient T cells and intrathymic progenitors that had survived conditioning. The frequencies of hyperexpanded clones fell over the following months, and after one year, T-cell counts and TCRbeta diversity were mostly attributed to newly produced T cells.

V is reduced by 0 bases and J by 0 bases, leaving a spacing of 11 bases between them. CDR3 length: 16 amino acids, cysteine to phenylalanine. The CDR3 DNA has 48 bases and is translated from base 1. CDR1 MNHEY and CDR2 SVGEGT were looked up in the germline V gene. The table lists this clonotype with a few counts. Its antigen remains undetermined. The sample holds no much larger clone one base away, and base qualities are not on file. Receptor libraries were prepared by PCR. Instrument on record: Illumina HiSeq 2500. TCR library preparation used molecular barcoding, with unique molecular identifiers applied to normalize quantification of the TCRbeta repertoire. The public reads were run again by TCRdb, first through fastp at Q25 and then through MiXCR, and only productive beta chains were kept. Rows with one shared CDR3 protein collapse into an entry with the most common genes and DNA. The sample table records about 420,000 distinct CDR3 sequences; 15% to 20% of these occur just once. 25% to 30% of the sample belongs to the ten largest clones.

The treatment or condition label of this sample denotes: allogeneic hematopoietic cell transplantation with graft depleted of TCRalphabeta T cells and CD19 B cells. The transplant recipients were children given TCRalphabeta/CD19-depleted allogeneic hematopoietic cell grafts. Sequences were derived from PBMCs, mostly from graft donor cells, sampled 360 days after TCRalphabeta/CD19-depleted stem cell transplant. The chain is assembled from TRBV6-2 or TRBV6-3 and TRBJ1-1; the D region possibly corresponds to TRBD1 (5 bases align). The receptor was derived from a boy younger than two who had a stem cell transplant for Wiskott-Aldrich syndrome, so the T cells may come from the graft donor. The DNA reads TGTGCCAGCAGTTACTCGACAGTCCTCTTGAACACTGAAGCTTTCTTT. Translated, this gives CASSYSTVLLNTEAFF.